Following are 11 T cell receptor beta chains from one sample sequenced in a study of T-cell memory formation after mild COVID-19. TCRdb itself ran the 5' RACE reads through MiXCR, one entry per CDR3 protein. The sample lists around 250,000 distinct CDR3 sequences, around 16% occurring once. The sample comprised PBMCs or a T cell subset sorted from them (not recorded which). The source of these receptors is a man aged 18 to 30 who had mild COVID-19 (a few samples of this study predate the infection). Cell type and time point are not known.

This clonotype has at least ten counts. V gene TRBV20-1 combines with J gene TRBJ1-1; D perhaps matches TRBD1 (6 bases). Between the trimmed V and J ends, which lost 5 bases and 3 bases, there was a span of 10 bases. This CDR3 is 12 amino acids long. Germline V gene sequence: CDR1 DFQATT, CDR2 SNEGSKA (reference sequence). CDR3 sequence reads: CSAYDRHTEAFF. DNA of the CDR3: TGCAGTGCTTACGACAGGCACACTGAAGCTTTCTTT.

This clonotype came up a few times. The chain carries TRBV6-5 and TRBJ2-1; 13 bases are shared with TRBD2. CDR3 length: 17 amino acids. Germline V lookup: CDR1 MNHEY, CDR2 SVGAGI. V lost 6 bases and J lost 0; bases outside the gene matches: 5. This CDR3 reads CASSSTSGGLSYNEQFF. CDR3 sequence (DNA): TGTGCCAGCAGCTCGACTAGCGGGGGGCTCTCCTACAATGAGCAGTTCTTC.

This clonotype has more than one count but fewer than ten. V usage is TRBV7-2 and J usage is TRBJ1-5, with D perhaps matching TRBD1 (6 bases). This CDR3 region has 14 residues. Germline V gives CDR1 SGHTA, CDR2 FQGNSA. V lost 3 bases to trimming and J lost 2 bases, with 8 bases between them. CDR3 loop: CASSFRQGNQPQHF. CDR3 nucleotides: TGTGCCAGCAGCTTCCGACAGGGCAATCAGCCCCAGCATTTT.

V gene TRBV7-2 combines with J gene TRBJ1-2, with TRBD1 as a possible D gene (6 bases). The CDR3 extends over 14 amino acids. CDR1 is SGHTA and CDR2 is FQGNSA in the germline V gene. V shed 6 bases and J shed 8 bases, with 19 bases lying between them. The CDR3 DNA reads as TGTGCCAGCAGGACAGGAGTGGGGGTGGTGGGCTACACCTTC. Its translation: CASRTGVGVVGYTF.

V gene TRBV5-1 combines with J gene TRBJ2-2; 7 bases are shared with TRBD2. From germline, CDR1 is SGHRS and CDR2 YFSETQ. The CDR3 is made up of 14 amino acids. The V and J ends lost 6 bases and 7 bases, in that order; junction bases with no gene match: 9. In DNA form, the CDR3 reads TGCGCCAGCATGGTGCAGCGGGGATACGGGGAGCTGTTTTTT. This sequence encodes CASMVQRGYGELFF.

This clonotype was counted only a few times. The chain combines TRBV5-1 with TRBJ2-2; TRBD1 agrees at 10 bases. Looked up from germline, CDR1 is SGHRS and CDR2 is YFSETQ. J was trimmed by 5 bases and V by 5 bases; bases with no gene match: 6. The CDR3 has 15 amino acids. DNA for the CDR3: TGCGCCAGCAGACCCGACAGGGGGCGGACCGGGGAGCTGTTTTTT. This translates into CASRPDRGRTGELFF.

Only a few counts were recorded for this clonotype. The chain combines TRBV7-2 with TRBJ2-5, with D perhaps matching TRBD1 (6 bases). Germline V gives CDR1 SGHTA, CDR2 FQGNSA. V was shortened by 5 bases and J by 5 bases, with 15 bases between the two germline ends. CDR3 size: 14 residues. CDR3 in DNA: TGTGCCAGCAGCCTCCGGACAGCCCGGGAGACCCAGTACTTC. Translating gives CASSLRTARETQYF.

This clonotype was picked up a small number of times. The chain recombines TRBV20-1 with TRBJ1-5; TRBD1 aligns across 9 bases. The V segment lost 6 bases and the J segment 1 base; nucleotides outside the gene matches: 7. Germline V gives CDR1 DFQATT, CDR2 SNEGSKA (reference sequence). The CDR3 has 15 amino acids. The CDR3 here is CSAPGGQGSNQPQHF. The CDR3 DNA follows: TGCAGTGCCCCGGGGGGACAGGGAAGCAATCAGCCCCAGCATTTT.

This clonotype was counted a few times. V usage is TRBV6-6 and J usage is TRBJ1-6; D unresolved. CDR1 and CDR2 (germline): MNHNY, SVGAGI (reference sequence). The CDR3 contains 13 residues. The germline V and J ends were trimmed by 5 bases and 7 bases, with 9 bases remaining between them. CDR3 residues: CASSPPSNSPLHF. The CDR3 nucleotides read TGTGCCAGCAGTCCACCCTCCAATTCACCCCTCCACTTT.

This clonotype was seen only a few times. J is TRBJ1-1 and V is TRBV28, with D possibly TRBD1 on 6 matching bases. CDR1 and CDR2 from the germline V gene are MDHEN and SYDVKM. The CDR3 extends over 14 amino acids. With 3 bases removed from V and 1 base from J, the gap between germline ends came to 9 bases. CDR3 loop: CASSFPGQNTEAFF. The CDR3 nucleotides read TGTGCCAGCAGTTTCCCGGGACAGAACACTGAAGCTTTCTTT.

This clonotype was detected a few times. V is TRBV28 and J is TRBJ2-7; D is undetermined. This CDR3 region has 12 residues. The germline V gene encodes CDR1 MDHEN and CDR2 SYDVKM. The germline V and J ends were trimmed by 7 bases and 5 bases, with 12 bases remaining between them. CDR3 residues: CASTASFDEQYF. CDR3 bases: TGTGCCAGCACCGCCTCCTTCGACGAGCAGTACTTC.